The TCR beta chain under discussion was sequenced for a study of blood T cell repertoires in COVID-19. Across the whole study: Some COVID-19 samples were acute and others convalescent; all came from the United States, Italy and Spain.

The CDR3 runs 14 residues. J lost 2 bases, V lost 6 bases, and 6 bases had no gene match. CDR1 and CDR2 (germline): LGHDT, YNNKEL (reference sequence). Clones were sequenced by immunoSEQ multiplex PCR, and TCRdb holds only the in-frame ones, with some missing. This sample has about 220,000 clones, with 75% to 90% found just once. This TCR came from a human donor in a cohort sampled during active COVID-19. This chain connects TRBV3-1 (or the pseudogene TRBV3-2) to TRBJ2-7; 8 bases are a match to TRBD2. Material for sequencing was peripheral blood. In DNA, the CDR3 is TGTGCCAGCAGTACTAACGGGAGGGCCTACGAGCAGTACTTC. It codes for CASSTNGRAYEQYF.